This T cell receptor beta chain derives from a study of T cell responses to AZD1222 COVID-19 vaccine. Study summary: Second-dose intervals of approximately 4 or approximately 12 weeks were pooled. Study results and caveats: Only a handful of AZD1222 recipients, more than 5 in all, had baseline seropositivity. Donors, mostly white British, included more females; clonal diversity was possibly underestimated.

Note on this clone: Its specificity is not known.

Some clones are missing from TCRdb's copy, which holds only in-frame ones; the method was immunoSEQ multiplex PCR. The sample lists roughly 62,000 clones, over 70% occurring once. Looked up from germline, CDR1 is ENHRY and CDR2 is SYGVKD. This CDR3 spans 14 amino acids. The ends lost 6 bases at V and 4 bases at J; junction bases unmatched: 7. Sample: peripheral blood, taken on day 0 of AZD1222 vaccination. The sequence was collected from an adult in good health. This chain links TRBV10-3 with TRBJ1-2, with TRBD1 matching 8 bases. As DNA, the CDR3 is TGTGCCATCAGGGGATTACAGGGGGGCTATGGCTACACCTTC. Its translation is CAIRGLQGGYGYTF.